Included here is one TCR beta chain sequence, with context. Assay: immunoSEQ multiplex PCR; the TCRdb copy retains only in-frame clones and omits some. The sample holds about 210,000 clones. The CDR3 totals 16 residues. Germline-derived CDR1 and CDR2 are WNHNN and SYGVQD (reference sequence). The V end lost 2 bases, the J end lost 8 bases, and 21 bases lay between the germline ends. This sample is drawn from a study of control samples from healthy donors and cancer patients. This sequence originates from a woman aged 25 to 39 in good health. This chain joins TRBV10-1 and TRBJ1-2; a weak D match, TRBD1 (5 bases). Sequences were obtained from blood. The CDR3 nucleotides are TGCGCCAGCAGTGAGACGCGGGGCGATTGGGGAAGAGGCTACACCTTC. This encodes CASSETRGDWGRGYTF.